The 6 T cell receptor beta chains presented below share a single source sample, sequenced in a study of blood T cell repertoires in COVID-19. The data were produced by immunoSEQ multiplex PCR, yet TCRdb's version contains in-frame clones alone and is incomplete. Among some 300,000 clones listed, just under 90% were seen once. The sequenced sample consisted of PBMCs or T cells enriched from blood (not recorded which). All receptors derive from a woman in her 30s who had recovered from COVID-19.

The rearrangement uses TRBV11-2 and TRBJ2-7; weak D call: TRBD1 (5 bases). The ends were cut back, 3 bases at V and 2 bases at J, with 26 bases in the middle. The CDR3 consists of 19 residues. Germline V gene data show CDR1 as SGHAT and CDR2 as FQNNGV. The CDR3 protein is CASSFEGAPTANQPYEQYF. For the CDR3, the DNA is TGTGCCAGCAGCTTCGAAGGGGCACCTACAGCTAACCAACCCTACGAGCAGTACTTC.

The chain uses TRBV10-3 and TRBJ1-3; no clear D gene. The CDR3 extends over 14 amino acids. V was pared by 7 bases and J by 0 bases, with 10 bases between. Germline lookup yields CDR1 ENHRY and CDR2 SYGVKD. For the CDR3, the DNA is TGTGCCATCACTCCACTGAGCTCTGGAAACACCATATATTTT. Translated, it gives CAITPLSSGNTIYF.

V usage is TRBV18 and J usage is TRBJ1-2; possibly TRBD1 for D (6 bases). Per the germline V gene, CDR1 is KGHSH and CDR2 is LQKENI. With 6 bases removed from V and 6 bases from J, the gap between germline ends came to 17 bases. The CDR3 contains 14 residues. CDR3 bases: TGTGCCAGCTCTCCCACAGGGCAGTCCAATGGCTACACCTTC. It codes for CASSPTGQSNGYTF.

The gene calls are TRBV19 and TRBJ2-1; 13 nucleotides line up with TRBD2. J was trimmed by 5 bases and V by 2 bases; bases with no gene match: 0. Per the germline V gene, CDR1 is LNHDA and CDR2 is SQIVND (reference sequence). The CDR3 runs 15 residues. The CDR3 nucleotides are TGTGCCAGTAGTATAACTAGCGGGAGGGACAATGAGCAGTTCTTC. Protein sequence: CASSITSGRDNEQFF.

DNA of the CDR3: TGTGCCAGCAAATTCGTAGCGAAAGCCTACAATGAGCAGTTCTTC. As protein: CASKFVAKAYNEQFF. This rearrangement joins TRBV6-5 to TRBJ2-1, with TRBD2 as a possible D gene (5 bases). The CDR3 length is 15 residues. The germline V gene has CDR1 MNHEY and CDR2 SVGAGI. Trimming left V 7 bases short and J 2 bases short, with 15 bases between.

This chain uses TRBV28 with TRBJ1-5; unclear D gene. The CDR3 consists of 11 residues. Germline CDR1 and CDR2: MDHEN and SYDVKM. V lost 3 bases to trimming and J lost 7 bases, with 4 bases between them. CDR3 in DNA: TGTGCCAGCAGTTTCGAGCAGCCCCAGCATTTT. Protein sequence: CASSFEQPQHF.